Included here is one T cell receptor (beta chain) sequence, with context. The germline V gene encodes CDR1 LNHDA and CDR2 SQIVND (reference sequence). Trimming removed 5 bases from V and 2 bases from J; junction bases left unmatched: 4. This CDR3 region has 14 residues. The entry originates in a study of blood T cell repertoires in COVID-19. Overall study: Samples taken during acute and convalescent COVID-19 were collected in the United States, Italy and Spain.

Study processing details: Cell counts per sample came from amplifying reference gene primers. Sequencing used immunoSEQ multiplex PCR; TCRdb keeps in-frame clones, though not all of them. V and J calls and clone size are given by that table; D and trimming were obtained from the DNA. This sample has some 290,000 clones, with approximately 81% found just once. V usage is TRBV19 and J usage is TRBJ2-3, with 7 nucleotides matching TRBD1. This clonotype was sampled from a woman aged 55-69 years with active or convalescent COVID-19. Sequencing was carried out using peripheral blood. CDR3 region: CASSLDRATDTQYF. The CDR3 DNA reads as TGTGCCAGTAGTCTCGACAGGGCCACAGATACGCAGTATTTT.